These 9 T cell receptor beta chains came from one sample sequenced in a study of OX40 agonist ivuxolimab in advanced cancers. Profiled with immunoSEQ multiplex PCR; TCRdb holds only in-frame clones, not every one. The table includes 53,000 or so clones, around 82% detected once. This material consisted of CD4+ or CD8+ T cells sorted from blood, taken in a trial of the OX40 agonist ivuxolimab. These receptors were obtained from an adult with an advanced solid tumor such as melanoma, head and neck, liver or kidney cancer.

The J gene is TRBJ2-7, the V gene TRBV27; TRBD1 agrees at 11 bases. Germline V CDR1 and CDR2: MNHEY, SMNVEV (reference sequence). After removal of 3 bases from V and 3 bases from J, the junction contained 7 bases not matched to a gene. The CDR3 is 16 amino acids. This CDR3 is CASSFGGTGGVYEQYF. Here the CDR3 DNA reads TGTGCCAGCAGTTTTGGAGGGACAGGGGGAGTCTACGAGCAGTACTTC.

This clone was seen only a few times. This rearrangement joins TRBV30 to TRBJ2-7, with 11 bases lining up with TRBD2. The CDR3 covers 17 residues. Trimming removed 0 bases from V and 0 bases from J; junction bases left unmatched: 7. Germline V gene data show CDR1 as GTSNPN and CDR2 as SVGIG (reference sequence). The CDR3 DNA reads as TGTGCCTGGAGTGTAAGGGCTAGCGGGAGGAGCTCCTACGAGCAGTACTTC. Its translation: CAWSVRASGRSSYEQYF.

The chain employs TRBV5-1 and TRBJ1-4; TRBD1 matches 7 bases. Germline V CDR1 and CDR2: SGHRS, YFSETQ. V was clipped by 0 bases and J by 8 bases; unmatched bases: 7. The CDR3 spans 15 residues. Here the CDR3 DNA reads TGCGCCAGCAGCTTGGGAGGACAGGAGTCCGAAAAACTGTTTTTT. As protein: CASSLGGQESEKLFF.

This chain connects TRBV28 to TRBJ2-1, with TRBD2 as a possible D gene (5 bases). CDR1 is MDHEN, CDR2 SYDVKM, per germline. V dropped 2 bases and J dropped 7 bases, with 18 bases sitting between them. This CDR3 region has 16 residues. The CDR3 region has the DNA TGTGCCAGCAGTTTACGATCGGGAATATTACAAAATGAGCAGTTCTTC. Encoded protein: CASSLRSGILQNEQFF.

CDR3 sequence (DNA): TGTGCCAGCAGCCAGACAGGGGGATTTGCTGGCTACACCTTC. As protein: CASSQTGGFAGYTF. The chain links TRBV7-8 to TRBJ1-2; 9 nucleotides match TRBD1. The CDR3 sequence is 14 residues long. Germline values: CDR1 SGHVS, CDR2 FQNEAQ. Trimming removed 5 bases from V and 7 bases from J; junction bases left unmatched: 8.

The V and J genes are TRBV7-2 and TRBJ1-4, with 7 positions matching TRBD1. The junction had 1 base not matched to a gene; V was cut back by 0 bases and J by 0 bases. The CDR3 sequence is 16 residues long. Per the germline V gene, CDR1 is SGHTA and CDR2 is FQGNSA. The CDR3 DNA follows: TGTGCCAGCAGCTTAGCAGGGGGCGCAACTAATGAAAAACTGTTTTTT. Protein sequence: CASSLAGGATNEKLFF.

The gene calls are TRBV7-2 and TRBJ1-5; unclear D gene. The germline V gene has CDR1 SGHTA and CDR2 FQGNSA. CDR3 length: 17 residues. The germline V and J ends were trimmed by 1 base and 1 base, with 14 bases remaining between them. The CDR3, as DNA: TGTGCCAGCAGCTTAGTTTTTGGCGGTGCGAGCAATCAGCCCCAGCATTTT. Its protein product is CASSLVFGGASNQPQHF.

CDR3 coding DNA: TGTGCCAGCAGTTTAATCGGCGGGAGTTCCTACAATGAGCAGTTCTTC. Protein: CASSLIGGSSYNEQFF. This sequence joins TRBV27 and TRBJ2-1; 7 bases align to TRBD2. The CDR3 consists of 16 residues. The germline gives CDR1 MNHEY, CDR2 SMNVEV (reference sequence). V shed 2 bases and J 1 base; nucleotides not matched to a gene: 5.

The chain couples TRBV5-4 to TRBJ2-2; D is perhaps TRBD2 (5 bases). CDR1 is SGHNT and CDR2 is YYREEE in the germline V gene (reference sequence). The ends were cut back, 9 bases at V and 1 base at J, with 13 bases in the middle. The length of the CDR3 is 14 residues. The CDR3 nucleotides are TGTGCCACAACCTTCGGGGAGAACACCGGGGAGCTGTTTTTT. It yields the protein CATTFGENTGELFF.